These 14 T cell receptor beta chains were sequenced from one sample in a study of a mutant IDH1 vaccine in newly diagnosed glioma. The sample's time point: week 23, last vaccination. Vaccination comprised doses that each held 300 ug of mutant IDH1 20-mer peptide, plus topical imiquimod. Sequencing used immunoSEQ multiplex PCR; TCRdb keeps in-frame clones, though not all of them. The table lists 40,000 or so clones, roughly 84% of them singletons, with 2% to 2.5% in the top ten. No antigen is known for these receptors. Sequenced here: PBMCs, sampled from a glioma patient whose treatment included an IDH1 peptide vaccine. Receptor source: a woman younger than 35 with glioma. Some clones in this sample may be carry-over from other donors' samples.

This clone was found once. The chain employs TRBV4-3 and TRBJ1-6, with D tentatively TRBD1 (6 bases). This CDR3 contains 16 residues. Germline lookup yields CDR1 LGHNA and CDR2 YSLEER. Trimming stripped 0 bases from V and 5 bases from J, with 11 bases between. CDR3: CASSQDAGADNSPLHF. The CDR3 DNA reads TGCGCCAGCAGCCAAGATGCGGGGGCTGATAATTCACCCCTCCACTTT.

The chain uses TRBV12-5 and TRBJ1-1, with TRBD1 as a possible D gene (5 bases). CDR3 length: 13 residues. Trimming left V 6 bases short and J 7 bases short, with 15 bases between. Germline-derived CDR1 and CDR2 are LGHNT and FRNRAP. CDR3 in DNA: TGTGCTAGTGGCGGGGGGACGTTTGGTGAAGCTTTCTTT. Translating it yields CASGGGTFGEAFF.

The table lists this clone with a few counts. The chain joins TRBV15 to TRBJ1-4; no reliable D call. The CDR3 covers 15 residues. Trimming cost V 0 bases and J 4 bases, with 9 bases left between them. Germline V gene data show CDR1 as LNHNV and CDR2 as YYDKDF (reference sequence). CDR3 protein: CATSRDVRDNEKLFF. The CDR3 nucleotides are TGTGCCACCAGCAGAGATGTTAGGGATAATGAAAAACTGTTTTTT. The variable domain in full, with the rest retrieved from reference TRBV15 and TRBJ1-4, is DAMVIQNPRYQVTQFGKPVTLSCSQTLNHNVMYWYQQKSSQAPKLLFHYYDKDFNNEADTPDNFQSRRPNTSFCFLDIRSPGLGDTAMYLCATSRDVRDNEKLFFGSGTQLSVL.

The gene calls are TRBV27 and TRBJ2-7; 10 bases are a match to TRBD2. V lost 2 bases to trimming and J lost 5 bases; unmatched junction nucleotides: 9. The CDR3 spans 16 residues. Germline assignment: CDR1 MNHEY and CDR2 SMNVEV (reference sequence). The CDR3: CASSLRLASGRHEQYF. DNA of the CDR3: TGTGCCAGCAGTTTAAGATTGGCTAGCGGGAGACACGAGCAGTACTTC.

The CDR3 bases are TGCAGCGTCGTAGACCTAGCGGGAGCAAGGAATGAGCAGTTCTTC. Translating it yields CSVVDLAGARNEQFF. V and J are TRBV29-1 and TRBJ2-1; 10 nucleotides line up with TRBD2. V was clipped by 6 bases and J by 7 bases; unmatched bases: 12. Germline V gives CDR1 SQVTM, CDR2 ANQGSEA. This CDR3 contains 15 residues.

The chain is built from TRBV10-3 and TRBJ1-1, with TRBD1 matching 9 bases. This CDR3 is built from 13 residues. Germline V lookup: CDR1 ENHRY, CDR2 SYGVKD. The V segment lost 8 bases and the J segment 5 bases; nucleotides outside the gene matches: 6. CDR3 amino acids: CAIWGTGNTEAFF. The CDR3 coding sequence is TGTGCCATCTGGGGGACAGGGAATACTGAAGCTTTCTTT.

This chain joins TRBV2 and TRBJ2-7; D gene uncertain. This CDR3 is built from 14 residues. CDR1 SNHLY and CDR2 FYNNEI come from the germline V gene. Trimming took off 3 bases at V and 2 bases at J, with 11 bases between the two ends. CDR3 DNA: TGTGCCAGCAGTGAGGTTCCCGGGCCCTACGAGCAGTACTTC. Translation: CASSEVPGPYEQYF.

This rearrangement joins TRBV6-1 to TRBJ2-7; 7 bases agree with TRBD2. Germline V lookup: CDR1 MNHNS, CDR2 SASEGT. V lost 5 bases, J lost 4 bases, and 5 bases stayed unmatched. The CDR3 consists of 13 residues. CDR3 sequence (DNA): TGTGCCAGCAGTCCTAGCGGAAGGTACGAGCAGTACTTC. Translating it yields CASSPSGRYEQYF.

The table lists this clone with a few counts. The rearrangement joins TRBV9 to TRBJ2-2, with D maybe TRBD1 (6 bases). Germline CDR1 reads SGDLS; CDR2 reads YYNGEE. V gave up 2 bases and J gave up 5 bases, with 7 bases separating them. The CDR3 totals 13 residues. The CDR3 DNA reads TGTGCCAGCAGCGTCACAGGGACCGGGGAGCTGTTTTTT. Protein sequence: CASSVTGTGELFF.

There are a few counts of this clone. The genes are TRBV5-4 and TRBJ2-3; 12 nucleotides match TRBD2. The CDR3 loop spans 15 amino acids. The germline CDR1 and CDR2 sequences are SGHNT and YYREEE (reference sequence). Trimming at V came to 3 bases and at J to 8 bases, leaving 7 bases not matched to a gene. CDR3 sequence (DNA): TGTGCCAGCAGCTCTAGCGGGGGGGGTCTTGGTACGCAGTATTTT. Translated: CASSSSGGGLGTQYF.

This chain uses TRBV7-2 with TRBJ1-1; D possibly corresponds to TRBD1 (6 bases). This CDR3 is built from 16 residues. V dropped 4 bases and J dropped 1 base, with 16 bases sitting between them. The germline V gene encodes CDR1 SGHTA and CDR2 FQGNSA. CDR3 in DNA: TGTGCCAGCAGCTCCCGTCGGGGGCTCGGGAACACTGAAGCTTTCTTT. It translates to CASSSRRGLGNTEAFF.

The gene calls are TRBV6-5 and TRBJ1-2; no reliable D call. The CDR3 loop spans 13 amino acids. Trimming removed 6 bases from V and 2 bases from J, with 10 bases in between. Germline CDR1 is MNHEY and CDR2 is SVGAGI. CDR3 DNA: TGTGCCAGCAGCCCGACGGTGAACTATGGCTACACCTTC. It is translated as CASSPTVNYGYTF.

The genes are TRBV19 and TRBJ2-1, with 7 positions matching TRBD2. With V trimmed by 1 base and J by 7 bases, 4 bases remained unmatched. CDR3 length equals 14 residues. Germline CDR1 reads LNHDA; CDR2 reads SQIVND (reference sequence). CDR3 sequence: CASSIAGAGNEQFF. The CDR3 DNA reads as TGTGCCAGTAGTATAGCGGGAGCGGGGAATGAGCAGTTCTTC.

The rearrangement uses TRBV5-4 and TRBJ2-7; the match to TRBD1 covers 8 bases. V was clipped by 5 bases and J by 1 base; unmatched bases: 8. The V gene's germline CDR1 is SGHNT and CDR2 YYREEE (reference sequence). The CDR3 has 15 amino acids. DNA of the CDR3: TGTGCCAGCAGGCTCGGGACAGGTTGGTCCTACGAGCAGTACTTC. Residues: CASRLGTGWSYEQYF. Full variable domain (rest looked up from reference TRBV5-4 and TRBJ2-7): ETGVTQSPTHLIKTRGQQVTLRCSSQSGHNTVSWYQQALGQGPQFIFQYYREEENGRGNFPPRFSGLQFPNYSSELNVNALELDDSALYLCASRLGTGWSYEQYFGPGTRLTVT.